The source of this T cell receptor (beta chain) is a study of cytomegalovirus exposure and HLA in healthy donors. Study-wide results and caveats: When the data were analyzed later, several of the most significant clusters appeared to be linked to common viral pathogens. Most likely, a cluster of highly shared sequence variants arose as a sequencing artifact. Reported results showed that the classifier diagnosed cytomegalovirus status with high specificity and sensitivity.

PCR was performed using 60 Vbeta and 13 Jbeta primers. Study processing details: In a later analysis, roughly 11 million of some 80 million unique beta chains occurred in at least two donors. TCRdb keeps only in-frame clones here, not all; method: immunoSEQ multiplex PCR. That table gives V, J and clone size, and the DNA gave D and trimming. The data show fewer than 120,000 clones, with nearly 80% seen just once and 1% to 1.5% held by the top ten. This CDR3 is 15 amino acids long. The germline CDR1 and CDR2 sequences are MNHNS and SASEGT. J gave up 3 bases and V 4 bases, and 9 bases lay outside the gene matches. Concerning this clone itself: Its antigen is currently unknown.

Sequencing input: PBMCs. The receptor's source is a woman aged 25 to 39 in good health and CMV-seronegative. The rearrangement links TRBV6-1 to TRBJ2-7, with 7 nucleotides matching TRBD2. Here the CDR3 DNA reads TGTGCCAGCAGTGCTTATACTAGCGTGAACTACGAGCAGTACTTC. Translating it yields CASSAYTSVNYEQYF.